This TCR beta chain derives from a study of cytomegalovirus exposure and HLA in healthy donors. The data were produced by immunoSEQ multiplex PCR, yet TCRdb's version contains in-frame clones alone and is incomplete. The sample has fewer than 400,000 clones, about nine tenths seen once; the top ten hold around 0.84%. On this clone: Its antigen remains unknown.

Findings and limits, study-wide: Whilst most TCR sequences proved rare, a subset of public TCRs occurred across many donors.

This CDR3 region has 16 residues. The J segment lost 1 base and the V segment lost 7 bases, leaving 10 bases of the junction unmatched. Per germline, CDR1 LNHDA and CDR2 SQIVND (reference sequence). The origin of this receptor is a woman under 30 in good health and CMV-seronegative. The chain is built from TRBV19 and TRBJ2-1, with 7 positions matching TRBD2. Sequencing was carried out using PBMCs. The CDR3 spells CASTNNEGLSYNEQFF. The DNA for the CDR3 is TGTGCCAGTACCAATAACGAGGGACTATCCTACAATGAGCAGTTCTTC.